This is a list of T cell receptor beta chains from one sample in a study of blood T cell repertoires in COVID-19. The assay was immunoSEQ multiplex PCR, and TCRdb's table has in-frame clones only and misses some. The sample shows approximately 190,000 clones, around 89% of them seen only once. Source material: peripheral blood. All receptors come from a man aged 35 to 55 with active or convalescent COVID-19. The CDR3 runs from the conserved cysteine through the conserved F or W. The order of the fields is J gene, clone size, V gene, D gene, CDR3 protein, CDR3 DNA. The D gene is left open where the match is weak. Rows give clone size only sometimes, using once, few, many, or a class for an expanded clone.

TRBJ1-4,NA,TRBV3-1/TRBV3-2,TRBD1,CASSPHSDRGRTNEKLFF,TGTGCCAGCAGCCCTCACTCGGACAGGGGGCGGACTAATGAAAAACTGTTTTTT
TRBJ1-5,NA,TRBV7-9,NA,CASSWGGNQPQHF,TGTGCCAGCAGCTGGGGGGGCAATCAGCCCCAGCATTTT
TRBJ1-6,NA,TRBV5-1,NA,CASSLPNNTRGMGWNSPLHF,TGCGCCAGCAGCCTCCCAAACAACACCCGGGGAATGGGGTGGAATTCACCCCTCCACTTT
TRBJ1-5,NA,TRBV7-2,TRBD1,CASSYDRGRNQPQHF,TGTGCCAGCAGCTACGACAGGGGGCGAAATCAGCCCCAGCATTTT
TRBJ1-6,NA,TRBV7-3,NA,CASSFEGAGNSPLHF,TGTGCCAGCAGCTTCGAAGGGGCAGGTAATTCACCCCTCCACTTT
TRBJ2-7,NA,TRBV5-1,NA,CASSLTATYEQYF,TGCGCCAGCAGCTTGACAGCTACCTACGAGCAGTACTTC
TRBJ2-3,NA,TRBV5-1,TRBD1,CASSLYTGTGDTDTQYF,TGCGCCAGCAGCCTATATACCGGGACAGGAGACACAGATACGCAGTATTTT
TRBJ2-1,NA,TRBV29-1,NA,CSAPNRNEQFF,TGCAGCGCCCCGAACAGGAACGAGCAGTTCTTC
TRBJ2-4,NA,TRBV19,TRBD1,CASTDQGVGNIQYF,TGTGCCAGTACGGACCAGGGGGTGGGAAACATTCAGTACTTC
TRBJ1-5,NA,TRBV2,TRBD1,CASTGTGGNQPQHF,TGTGCCAGCACCGGGACAGGGGGTAATCAGCCCCAGCATTTT
TRBJ1-5,NA,TRBV28,NA,CASSFTDRYQPQHF,TGTGCCAGCAGTTTTACCGACAGGTATCAGCCCCAGCATTTT
TRBJ1-2,NA,TRBV27,NA,CASRSLPDYGYTF,TGTGCCAGCAGGTCACTTCCTGACTATGGCTACACCTTC
TRBJ1-6,NA,TRBV2,TRBD1,CASTPTGSNYNSPLHF,TGTGCCAGCACTCCGACAGGGAGTAACTATAATTCACCCCTCCACTTT
TRBJ2-3,NA,TRBV12-3/TRBV12-4,NA,CASSLSRDTQYF,TGTGCCAGCAGTTTAAGCCGGGATACGCAGTATTTT
TRBJ2-1,NA,TRBV11-2,NA,CASSLVTALRGPYNEQFF,TGTGCCAGCAGCTTAGTCACCGCGTTGCGGGGACCATACAATGAGCAGTTCTTC
TRBJ1-1,NA,TRBV18,NA,CASSPALFSAEAFF,TGTGCCAGCTCACCGGCCCTTTTCTCTGCTGAAGCTTTCTTT
TRBJ1-2,NA,TRBV5-1,NA,CASSLEGRNYGYTF,TGCGCCAGCAGCTTGGAAGGCAGGAACTATGGCTACACCTTC
TRBJ2-7,few,TRBV6-1,NA,CASSELFGSFLYEQYF,TGTGCCAGCAGTGAACTTTTTGGGAGCTTCCTCTACGAGCAGTACTTC
TRBJ1-1,NA,TRBV3-1/TRBV3-2,TRBD1,CASSQQGAGTEAFF,TGTGCCAGCAGCCAACAGGGGGCTGGCACTGAAGCTTTCTTT
TRBJ1-2,NA,TRBV10-3,NA,CAIRGGGQHEGYTF,TGTGCCATCAGGGGTGGGGGACAACACGAAGGCTACACCTTC
TRBJ2-5,NA,TRBV5-6,NA,CASSLYSQETQYF,TGTGCCAGCAGCTTGTACAGCCAAGAGACCCAGTACTTC
TRBJ2-3,NA,TRBV9,TRBD2,CASSVSAGGPDTQYF,TGTGCCAGCAGCGTATCAGCGGGGGGCCCGGATACGCAGTATTTT
TRBJ2-1,NA,TRBV3-1/TRBV3-2,TRBD2,CASSQAASGLNEQFF,TGTGCCAGCAGCCAAGCGGCTAGCGGGCTCAATGAGCAGTTCTTC
TRBJ2-1,NA,TRBV6-1,NA,CASSEWLGQNNEQFF,TGTGCCAGCAGTGAATGGCTAGGACAAAACAATGAGCAGTTCTTC
TRBJ2-1,few,TRBV4-2,TRBD2,CASSQWGGTENEQFF,TGTGCCAGCAGCCAATGGGGGGGGACGGAGAATGAGCAGTTCTTC
TRBJ1-1,NA,TRBV5-5,TRBD1,CASSLGPQGGTEAFF,TGTGCCAGCAGCTTGGGGCCCCAGGGGGGCACTGAAGCTTTCTTT
TRBJ1-1,NA,TRBV11-2,TRBD1,CASRRSGGDRAEAFF,TGTGCCAGCAGAAGATCCGGCGGGGACAGGGCCGAAGCTTTCTTT
TRBJ1-3,NA,TRBV6-6,TRBD1,CASSYYGTGGGNTIYF,TGTGCCAGCAGTTATTACGGGACAGGAGGGGGAAACACCATATATTTT
TRBJ1-4,NA,TRBV29-1,NA,CSVEYKGLEKLFF,TGCAGCGTCGAGTACAAGGGGCTGGAAAAACTGTTTTTT
TRBJ1-3,once,TRBV5-4,NA,CASSRTRTGTSGNTIYF,TGTGCCAGCAGCCGAACCCGAACAGGGACGTCTGGAAACACCATATATTTT
TRBJ2-4,NA,TRBV6-6,NA,CASSYIAKNIQYF,TGTGCCAGCAGTTATATAGCCAAAAACATTCAGTACTTC
TRBJ1-1,NA,TRBV11-2,TRBD1,CASSLDRDFLAFF,TGTGCCAGCAGCTTGGACAGGGATTTTTTGGCTTTCTTT
TRBJ2-1,NA,TRBV28,TRBD2,CASSPGGLAGLTYNEQFF,TGTGCCAGCAGCCCAGGGGGACTAGCGGGATTGACCTACAATGAGCAGTTCTTC
TRBJ2-5,NA,TRBV4-1,NA,CASSQDLQKETQYF,TGCGCCAGCAGCCAAGATTTGCAGAAAGAGACCCAGTACTTC
TRBJ2-4,once,TRBV18,NA,CASSPDSQNIQYF,TGTGCCAGCTCACCGGACAGCCAAAACATTCAGTACTTC
TRBJ1-3,few,TRBV29-1,NA,CSVAPGTGNTIYF,TGCAGCGTTGCCCCAGGGACTGGAAACACCATATATTTT
TRBJ1-1,NA,TRBV2,TRBD1,CADRGMRTEAFF,TGTGCAGACAGGGGCATGAGGACTGAAGCTTTCTTT
TRBJ1-2,NA,TRBV28,NA,CASSLWEQGRGGYTF,TGTGCCAGCAGTTTATGGGAACAGGGCCGGGGTGGCTACACCTTC
TRBJ1-2,NA,TRBV7-8,NA,CASSLRRGGDYGYTF,TGTGCCAGCAGCTTGAGGAGGGGAGGGGACTATGGCTACACCTTC
TRBJ1-2,NA,TRBV2,TRBD1,CASRDRGLNYGYTF,TGTGCCAGCAGGGACAGGGGGCTCAACTATGGCTACACCTTC
TRBJ2-7,NA,TRBV5-1,TRBD1,CASSTISGTGYEQYF,TGCGCCAGCAGCACAATTTCCGGGACAGGGTACGAGCAGTACTTC
TRBJ1-2,NA,TRBV7-9,NA,CASSLIGSSYGYTF,TGTGCCAGCAGCTTAATAGGGAGTTCTTATGGCTACACCTTC
TRBJ2-2,NA,TRBV7-6,NA,CASSLDGGELFF,TGTGCCAGCAGCTTAGACGGTGGGGAGCTGTTTTTT
TRBJ2-3,NA,TRBV7-9,NA,CASSPQGQTDTQYF,TGTGCCAGCAGCCCCCAAGGACAGACAGATACGCAGTATTTT
TRBJ1-1,NA,TRBV24-1,NA,CATSTSVGADTEAFF,TGTGCCACCAGTACATCTGTGGGCGCTGACACTGAAGCTTTCTTT